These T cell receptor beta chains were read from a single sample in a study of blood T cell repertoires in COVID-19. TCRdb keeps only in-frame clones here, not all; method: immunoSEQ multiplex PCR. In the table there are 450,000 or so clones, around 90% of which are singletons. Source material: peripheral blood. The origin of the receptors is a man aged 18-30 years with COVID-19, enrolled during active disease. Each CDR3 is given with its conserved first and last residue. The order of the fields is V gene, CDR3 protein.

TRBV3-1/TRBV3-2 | CASSQGREGTDTQYF
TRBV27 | CASSRTTGAYEQYF
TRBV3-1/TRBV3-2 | CASSLREDEQYF
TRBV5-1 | CASSLAGVSYEQYF
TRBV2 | CASALEGATNEKLFF
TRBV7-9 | CASRKLAGGTDTQYF
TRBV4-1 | CASRRQGGSGNNEQFF
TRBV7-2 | CASSSDRAAGEKLFF
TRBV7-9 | CASSLTGGRGDTEAFF
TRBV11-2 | CASRSTQGAANTGELFF
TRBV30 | CAWGQGLTEAFF
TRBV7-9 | CASSPPDSHSGANVLTF
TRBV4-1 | CASSRGGASGSSYNEQFF
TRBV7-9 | CASSSTGLRGYEQYF
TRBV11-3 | CASSEVGETEAFF
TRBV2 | CASSEQGSYGYTF
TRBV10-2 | CASSVGTRDVEQFF
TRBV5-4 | CASSLSSSSYNEQFF
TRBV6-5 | CASRRQGTGNTIYF
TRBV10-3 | CAIKGQGTNYGYTF
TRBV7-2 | CASSLMIGTINEKLFF
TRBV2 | CASRGRELSTNEKLFF
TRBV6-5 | CASTQVSNQPQHF
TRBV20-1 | CSASPGVNTEAFF
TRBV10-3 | CAISELAGAGYEQYF
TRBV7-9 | CASSFGRGLETQYF
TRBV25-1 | CASSVAGGVNEQYF
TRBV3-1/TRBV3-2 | CASSLADHTDTQYF
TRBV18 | CASSQPGLAGGTEQFF
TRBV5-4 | CASSTAGGSGNTIYF
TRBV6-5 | CATSLEATNEKLFF